The source of this TCR beta chain is a study of OX40 agonist ivuxolimab in advanced cancers. Whole-study results and caveats: Among expanded peripheral T cells, antigen specificity went undetermined.

Assay used: immunoSEQ multiplex PCR; TCRdb lists only in-frame clones, some missing. The table has about 73,000 clones, about 90% seen once. Remarks on this clone: Antigen specificity is unknown.

The sample here was CD4+ or CD8+ T cells sorted from blood, taken in a trial of the OX40 agonist ivuxolimab. The TCR originated in an adult with an advanced solid tumor such as melanoma, head and neck, liver or kidney cancer.

CDR3 loop: CASSEGQGWGAKNIQYF. The CDR3 DNA is TGTGCCAGCAGTGAGGGACAGGGATGGGGGGCCAAAAACATTCAGTACTTC. This chain joins TRBV6-1 and TRBJ2-4, with TRBD1 identical over 9 bases. CDR3 size: 17 residues. With V trimmed by 3 bases and J by 1 base, 7 bases remained unmatched. Germline values: CDR1 MNHNS, CDR2 SASEGT.